These 28 T cell receptor beta chains were all obtained from the same sample, sequenced in a study of blood T cell repertoires in COVID-19. This table comes from immunoSEQ multiplex PCR, and its TCRdb copy is limited to in-frame clones, with some not included. The data show about 120,000 clones, with less than 85% seen just once and 2% to 2.5% held by the top ten. Sequencing input: peripheral blood. The receptors originated from a man younger than 45 with acute or convalescent COVID-19.

This chain uses TRBV15 with TRBJ1-2; D ambiguous. The CDR3 is 14 amino acids. The V and J ends lost 5 bases and 3 bases respectively, with 13 bases between them. Germline V gene data show CDR1 as LNHNV and CDR2 as YYDKDF (reference sequence). As DNA, the CDR3 is TGTGCCACCAGCGCCCCCGGGGATCACTATGGCTACACCTTC. Translation: CATSAPGDHYGYTF. Full variable domain (rest looked up from reference TRBV15 and TRBJ1-2): DAMVIQNPRYQVTQFGKPVTLSCSQTLNHNVMYWYQQKSSQAPKLLFHYYDKDFNNEADTPDNFQSRRPNTSFCFLDIRSPGLGDTAMYLCATSAPGDHYGYTFGSGTRLTVV.

The chain joins TRBV27 to TRBJ1-1, with a possible D match to TRBD1 (6 bases). This CDR3 region has 17 residues. The V gene's germline CDR1 is MNHEY and CDR2 SMNVEV (reference sequence). V was pared by 2 bases and J by 0 bases, with 16 bases between. CDR3 region: CASSLVGPGQLNTEAFF. CDR3 nucleotide sequence: TGTGCCAGCAGTTTAGTCGGCCCCGGACAGCTGAACACTGAAGCTTTCTTT.

The chain combines TRBV4-1 with TRBJ1-2; D gene ambiguous. This CDR3 is 15 amino acids long. Germline V gene sequence: CDR1 MGHRA, CDR2 YSYEKL. Between the trimmed V and J ends, which lost 3 bases and 7 bases, there was a span of 18 bases. CDR3 in amino acids: CASSQSYRSLSGYTF. CDR3 DNA sequence: TGCGCCAGCAGCCAGTCCTACCGGAGCTTATCTGGCTACACCTTC.

The chain carries TRBV18 and TRBJ1-2; D is undetermined. The CDR3 contains 14 residues. The germline V gene has CDR1 KGHSH and CDR2 LQKENI. Trimming removed 2 bases at V and 7 bases at J, with 14 bases between. The CDR3 nucleotides read TGTGCCAGCTCACCAAGTCGCGACCGGGGTGGCTACACCTTC. This sequence encodes CASSPSRDRGGYTF.

The V gene is TRBV10-1, the J gene TRBJ1-5, with 8 bases lining up with TRBD1. Germline CDR1 is WNHNN and CDR2 is SYGVQD (reference sequence). CDR3 length equals 17 residues. V dropped 6 bases and J dropped 3; count of bases not matched to a gene: 13. CDR3 protein: CASSLAQRDRYNQPQHF. Here the CDR3 DNA reads TGCGCCAGCAGCCTAGCCCAAAGGGACAGGTACAATCAGCCCCAGCATTTT.

The V and J genes are TRBV19 and TRBJ1-4; TRBD1 might be the D (5 bases). The CDR3 is made up of 12 amino acids. CDR1 is LNHDA, CDR2 SQIVND, per germline (reference sequence). Trimming cost V 8 bases and J 10 bases, with 14 bases left between them. CDR3 protein: CASQDGRGKLFF. The CDR3 DNA follows: TGTGCCAGTCAGGACGGAAGGGGAAAACTGTTTTTT.

The rearrangement uses TRBV7-8 and TRBJ2-3; TRBD2 is a possible D gene (5 bases). The CDR3 spans 16 residues. The V end lost 5 bases, the J end lost 4 bases, and 19 bases lay between the germline ends. CDR1 and CDR2 (germline): SGHVS, FQNEAQ. CDR3 DNA: TGTGCCAGCAGCCCGAGCGACTACCACTGGGCAGATACGCAGTATTTT. Encoded protein: CASSPSDYHWADTQYF.

This clone was detected a few times. This chain links TRBV5-7 with TRBJ1-4, with a possible D match to TRBD1 (5 bases). TRBV5-7 is marked as an open reading frame, function uncertain. Trimming took 2 bases from V and 12 from J, leaving 14 bases between them. The CDR3 totals 13 residues. CDR3 amino acids: CASSFFEIGELFF. CDR3 nucleotides: TGTGCCAGCAGCTTTTTTGAGATAGGGGAACTGTTTTTT.

This clone came up many times. CDR3 DNA sequence: TGCGCCAGCAGCTTTCAGGGAAACTATGGCTACACCTTC. The encoded protein is CASSFQGNYGYTF. V usage is TRBV5-1 and J usage is TRBJ1-2; D perhaps matches TRBD1 (5 bases). This CDR3 comprises 13 residues. Germline V gene sequence: CDR1 SGHRS, CDR2 YFSETQ. Deletions cut 2 bases from V and 2 bases from J, with 7 bases between.

The rearrangement joins TRBV7-6 to TRBJ2-3; 11 nucleotides align to TRBD2. With 4 bases clipped from V and 3 bases from J, the junction kept 6 bases outside the gene matches. This CDR3 contains 16 residues. CDR1 and CDR2 from the germline V gene are SGHVS and FNYEAQ. The CDR3 DNA follows: TGTGCCAGCAGCTCGGGACTAGCGGAGGGAACAGATACGCAGTATTTT. It encodes CASSSGLAEGTDTQYF.

This clone was seen only once. The chain combines TRBV6-5 with TRBJ1-5; 9 bases are shared with TRBD1. The CDR3 extends over 14 amino acids. CDR1 is MNHEY and CDR2 is SVGAGI in the germline V gene. After removal of 4 bases from V and 7 bases from J, the junction contained 5 bases not matched to a gene. CDR3 nucleotide sequence: TGTGCCAGCAGTTCGACAGGGGGTGGACAGCCCCAGCATTTT. Translating it yields CASSSTGGGQPQHF.

This clone was counted only a few times. This chain uses TRBV14 with TRBJ2-2; D gene uncertain. The CDR3 is made up of 18 amino acids. Germline values: CDR1 SGHDN, CDR2 FVKESK. With 4 bases removed from V and 3 bases from J, the gap between germline ends came to 21 bases. The CDR3 here is CASSRSETVLSDTGELFF. For the CDR3, the DNA is TGTGCCAGCAGCCGGAGCGAGACGGTGCTCAGTGACACCGGGGAGCTGTTTTTT. Drawing the rest from reference TRBV14 and TRBJ2-2, the complete variable domain is EAGVTQFPSHSVIEKGQTVTLRCDPISGHDNLYWYRRVMGKEIKFLLHFVKESKQDESGMPNNRFLAERTGGTYSTLKVQPAELEDSGVYFCASSRSETVLSDTGELFFGEGSRLTVL.

The chain joins TRBV5-8 to TRBJ1-1; D might be TRBD1 (5 bases). The CDR3 spans 14 residues. The germline V gene has CDR1 SGHTS and CDR2 YDEGEE. V lost 3 bases and J 5 bases, leaving 14 bases between the germline ends. The CDR3 loop reads CASSSYGGRTEAFF. The CDR3 DNA reads TGTGCCAGCAGCTCGTACGGGGGAAGGACTGAAGCTTTCTTT.

This clone has only a few counts. The chain recombines TRBV5-4 with TRBJ1-4, with 7 positions matching TRBD1. The CDR3 is made up of 16 amino acids. CDR1 and CDR2 from the germline V gene are SGHNT and YYREEE (reference sequence). V lost 4 bases and J lost 3; bases outside the gene matches: 9. The CDR3 region has the DNA TGTGCCAGCAGCCCCCGACAGGGTTCGGCTAATGAAAAACTGTTTTTT. It is translated as CASSPRQGSANEKLFF.

The gene calls are TRBV29-1 and TRBJ1-1, with 7 bases aligning to TRBD1. V was pared by 6 bases and J by 0 bases, with 7 bases of the junction left unmatched. From germline, CDR1 is SQVTM and CDR2 ANQGSEA. This CDR3 comprises 14 residues. DNA for the CDR3: TGCAGCGTACAGGGGATGAGGATGAACACTGAAGCTTTCTTT. It codes for CSVQGMRMNTEAFF.

CDR3 in DNA: TGTGCCAGCAGTTACGGGGGGACGGTGATGCACACTGAAGCTTTCTTT. As protein: CASSYGGTVMHTEAFF. V and J are TRBV6-5 and TRBJ1-1, with a weak D call TRBD1 (5 bases). CDR3 length equals 16 residues. CDR1 is MNHEY and CDR2 is SVGAGI in the germline V gene. The V and J ends lost 2 bases and 3 bases respectively, with 16 bases between them.

The chain employs TRBV21-1 and TRBJ1-5. TRBV21-1 is a documented pseudogene. The CDR3 consists of 16 residues. CDR3 bases: TGTGCCAGCAGCAAAGCGCTTGGAGGGCCCGGTCAGCCCCAGCATTTT. Protein sequence: CASSKALGGPGQPQHF.

V and J are TRBV5-1 and TRBJ2-5; 11 nucleotides agree with TRBD1. With V trimmed by 0 bases and J by 1 base, 2 bases remained unmatched. Germline CDR1 and CDR2: SGHRS and YFSETQ. The CDR3 totals 16 residues. CDR3 in amino acids: CASSLVDRGLQETQYF. CDR3 nucleotides: TGCGCCAGCAGCTTGGTGGACAGGGGGCTCCAAGAGACCCAGTACTTC.

The V call is TRBV19, the J call TRBJ1-3; D gene uncertain. Germline V gene lookup returns CDR1 LNHDA and CDR2 SQIVND (reference sequence). The CDR3 has 15 residues. The V end was cut by 1 base, the J end by 4 bases, with 11 bases between. The CDR3 reads CASSIGVASGNTIYF. The CDR3 DNA reads TGTGCCAGTAGTATAGGAGTTGCATCCGGAAACACCATATATTTT.

The genes are TRBV6-2 or TRBV6-3 and TRBJ2-3; 7 bases agree with TRBD1. V lost 2 bases to trimming and J lost 0 bases; unmatched junction nucleotides: 5. The CDR3 is made up of 16 amino acids. CDR1 and CDR2 from the germline V gene are MNHEY and SVGEGT. CDR3 nucleotides: TGTGCCAGCAGTTACGAGACAGGGACCAGCACAGATACGCAGTATTTT. As protein: CASSYETGTSTDTQYF.

CDR3 bases: TGCGCCAGCAGCTTGGAGGCTAGCCGAACCTACAATGAGCAGTTCTTC. This codes for CASSLEASRTYNEQFF. The V and J genes are TRBV5-1 and TRBJ2-1; possible D gene TRBD2, 5 bases. Trimming pared 0 bases from V and 2 bases from J, leaving 12 bases between. CDR1 SGHRS and CDR2 YFSETQ come from the germline V gene. The CDR3 runs to 16 residues.

Remarks on this clone: Sequence at one end of the junction differs from germline and may be a read error. CDR3 loop: CASSLGFGVQETQYF. Here the CDR3 DNA reads TGTGCTAGCAGCTTAGGGTTCGGGGTACAAGAGACCCAGTACTTC. V is TRBV7-7 and J is TRBJ2-5; perhaps TRBD2 as D (5 bases). The CDR3 is 15 amino acids. The germline gives CDR1 SSHAT, CDR2 FNYEAQ (reference sequence).

The J gene is TRBJ1-2, the V gene TRBV27; perhaps TRBD1 as D (6 bases). The germline CDR1 and CDR2 sequences are MNHEY and SMNVEV (reference sequence). V was clipped by 3 bases and J by 5 bases, with 19 bases between them. The length of the CDR3 is 16 residues. CDR3 sequence: CASSFSWTGTRYGYTF. Written as DNA, the CDR3 is TGTGCCAGCAGTTTTTCCTGGACCGGGACACGGTATGGCTACACCTTC.

This chain joins TRBV19 and TRBJ1-1; 7 nucleotides match TRBD1. The germline V gene encodes CDR1 LNHDA and CDR2 SQIVND (reference sequence). Trimming removed 4 bases from V and 6 bases from J; junction bases left unmatched: 11. CDR3 length equals 15 residues. CDR3 in DNA: TGTGCCAGTAGTACCACGACAGGGAATGGCGCTGAAGCTTTCTTT. This translates into CASSTTTGNGAEAFF.

The chain joins TRBV6-5 to TRBJ2-7; D unresolved. Germline V CDR1 and CDR2: MNHEY, SVGAGI. The length of the CDR3 is 14 residues. The V end was cut by 0 bases, the J end by 3 bases, with 9 bases between. The CDR3 protein is CASSYSTLGYEQYF. As DNA, the CDR3 is TGTGCCAGCAGTTACTCGACTCTGGGCTACGAGCAGTACTTC.

This sequence joins TRBV15 and TRBJ1-2, with a possible D match to TRBD1 (5 bases). From germline, CDR1 is LNHNV and CDR2 YYDKDF (reference sequence). The CDR3 sequence is 16 residues long. V lost 0 bases and J lost 8, with 19 bases in between. In DNA form, the CDR3 reads TGTGCCACCAGCAGAGATCGGGGGAGTGGCAGTGGAGGCTACACCTTC. Translation gives CATSRDRGSGSGGYTF.

This chain links TRBV7-9 with TRBJ2-7; D may be TRBD2 (5 bases). The germline V gene encodes CDR1 SEHNR and CDR2 FQNEAQ (reference sequence). The germline V and J ends were trimmed by 3 bases and 6 bases, with 12 bases remaining between them. The CDR3 is made up of 13 amino acids. CDR3 sequence (DNA): TGTGCCAGCAGCTTTACCTCGGGGTCCGAGCAGTACTTC. It encodes CASSFTSGSEQYF.

The CDR3 sequence: CASSGLAGNNEQFF. As DNA, the CDR3 is TGTGCCAGTAGCGGACTAGCGGGAAACAATGAGCAGTTCTTC. The chain joins TRBV19 to TRBJ2-1, with 12 nucleotides matching TRBD2. Trimming at V came to 6 bases and at J to 5 bases, leaving 2 bases not matched to a gene. This CDR3 has 14 residues. From germline, CDR1 is LNHDA and CDR2 SQIVND (reference sequence).